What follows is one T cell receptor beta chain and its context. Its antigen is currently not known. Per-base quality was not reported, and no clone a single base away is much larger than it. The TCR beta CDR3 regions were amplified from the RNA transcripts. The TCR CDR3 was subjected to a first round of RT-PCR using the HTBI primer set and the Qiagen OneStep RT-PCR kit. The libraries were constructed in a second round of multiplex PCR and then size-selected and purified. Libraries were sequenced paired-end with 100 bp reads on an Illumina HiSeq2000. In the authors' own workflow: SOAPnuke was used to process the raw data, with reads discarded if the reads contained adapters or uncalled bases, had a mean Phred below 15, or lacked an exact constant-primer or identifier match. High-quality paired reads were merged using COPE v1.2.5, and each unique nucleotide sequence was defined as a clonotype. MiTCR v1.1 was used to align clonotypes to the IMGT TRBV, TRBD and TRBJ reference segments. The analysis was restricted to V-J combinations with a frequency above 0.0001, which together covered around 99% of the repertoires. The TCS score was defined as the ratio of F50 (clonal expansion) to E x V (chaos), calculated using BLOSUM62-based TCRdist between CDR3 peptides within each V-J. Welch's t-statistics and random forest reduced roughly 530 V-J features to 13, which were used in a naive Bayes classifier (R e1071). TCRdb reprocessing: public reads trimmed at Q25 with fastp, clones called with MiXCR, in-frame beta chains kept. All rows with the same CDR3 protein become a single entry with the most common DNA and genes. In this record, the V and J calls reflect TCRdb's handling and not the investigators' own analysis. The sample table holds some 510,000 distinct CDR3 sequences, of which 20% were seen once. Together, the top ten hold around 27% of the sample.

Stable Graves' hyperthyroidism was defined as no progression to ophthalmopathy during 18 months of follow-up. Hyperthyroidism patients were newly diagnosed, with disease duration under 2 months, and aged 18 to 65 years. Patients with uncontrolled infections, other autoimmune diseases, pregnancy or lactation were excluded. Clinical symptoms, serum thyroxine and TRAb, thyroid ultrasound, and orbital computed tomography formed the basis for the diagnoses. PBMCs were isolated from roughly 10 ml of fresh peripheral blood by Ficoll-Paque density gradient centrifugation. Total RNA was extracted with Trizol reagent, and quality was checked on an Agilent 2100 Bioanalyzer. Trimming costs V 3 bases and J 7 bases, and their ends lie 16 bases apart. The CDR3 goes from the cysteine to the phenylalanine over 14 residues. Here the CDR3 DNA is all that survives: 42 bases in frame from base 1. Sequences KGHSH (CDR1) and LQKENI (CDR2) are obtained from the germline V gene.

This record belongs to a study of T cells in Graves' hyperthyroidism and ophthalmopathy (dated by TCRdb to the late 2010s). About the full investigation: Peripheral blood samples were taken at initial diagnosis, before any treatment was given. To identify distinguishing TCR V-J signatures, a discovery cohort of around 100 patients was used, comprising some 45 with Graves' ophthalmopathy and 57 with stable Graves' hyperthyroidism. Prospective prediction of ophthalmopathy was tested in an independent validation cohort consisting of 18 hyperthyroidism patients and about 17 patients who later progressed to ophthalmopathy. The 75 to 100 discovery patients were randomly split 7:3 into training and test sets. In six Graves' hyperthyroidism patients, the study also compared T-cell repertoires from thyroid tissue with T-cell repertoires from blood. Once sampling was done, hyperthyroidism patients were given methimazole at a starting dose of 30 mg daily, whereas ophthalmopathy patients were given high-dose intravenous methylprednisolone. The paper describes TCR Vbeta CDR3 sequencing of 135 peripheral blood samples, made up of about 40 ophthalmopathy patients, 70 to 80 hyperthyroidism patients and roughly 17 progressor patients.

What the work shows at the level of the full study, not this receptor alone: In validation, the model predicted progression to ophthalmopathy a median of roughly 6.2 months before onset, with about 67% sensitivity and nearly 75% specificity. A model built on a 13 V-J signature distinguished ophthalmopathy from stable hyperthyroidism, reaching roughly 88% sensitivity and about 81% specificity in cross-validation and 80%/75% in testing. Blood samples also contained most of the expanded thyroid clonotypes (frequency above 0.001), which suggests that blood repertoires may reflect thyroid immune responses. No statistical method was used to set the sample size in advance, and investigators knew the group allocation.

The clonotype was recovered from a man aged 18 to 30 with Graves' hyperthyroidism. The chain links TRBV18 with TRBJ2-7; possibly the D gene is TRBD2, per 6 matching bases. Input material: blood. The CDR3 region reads CASSPVAGSGEQYF. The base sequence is TGTGCCAGCTCACCGGTGGCGGGGTCGGGGGAGCAGTACTTC. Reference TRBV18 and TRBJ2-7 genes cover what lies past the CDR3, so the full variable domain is NAGVMQNPRHLVRRRGQEARLRCSPMKGHSHVYWYRQLPEEGLKFMVYLQKENIIDESGMPKERFSAEFPKEGPSILRIQQVVRGDSAAYFCASSPVAGSGEQYFGPGTRLTVT.